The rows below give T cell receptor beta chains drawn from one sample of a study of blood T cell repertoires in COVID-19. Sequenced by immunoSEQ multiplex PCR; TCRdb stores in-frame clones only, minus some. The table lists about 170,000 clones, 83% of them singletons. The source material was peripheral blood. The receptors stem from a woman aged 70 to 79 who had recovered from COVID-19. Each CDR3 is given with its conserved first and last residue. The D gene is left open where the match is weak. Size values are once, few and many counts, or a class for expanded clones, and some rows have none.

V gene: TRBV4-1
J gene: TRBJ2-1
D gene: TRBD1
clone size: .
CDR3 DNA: TGCGCCAGCAGCCAAGAGGAGACAGGGAGGTTCTTC
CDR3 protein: CASSQEETGRFF

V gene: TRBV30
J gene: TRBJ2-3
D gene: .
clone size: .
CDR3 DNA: TGTGCCTGCCAAGGAGCGTTTAGCACAGATACGCAGTATTTT
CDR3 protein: CACQGAFSTDTQYF

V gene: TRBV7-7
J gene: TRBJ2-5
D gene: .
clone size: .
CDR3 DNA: TGTGCTAGCAGCTTAATAGTGGGCGGGGATGCAGAGACCCAGTACTTC
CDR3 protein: CASSLIVGGDAETQYF

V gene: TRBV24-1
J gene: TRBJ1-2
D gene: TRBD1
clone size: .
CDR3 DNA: TGTGCCACCAGTGACTCCGGACAGGGTATCTATGGCTACACCTTC
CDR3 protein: CATSDSGQGIYGYTF

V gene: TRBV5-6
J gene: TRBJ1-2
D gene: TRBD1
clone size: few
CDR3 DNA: TGTGCCAGCAGCCCGGACAGGGGGAATGGCTACACCTTC
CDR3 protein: CASSPDRGNGYTF

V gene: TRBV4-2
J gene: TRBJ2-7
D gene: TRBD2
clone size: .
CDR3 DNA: TGTGCCAGCAGCCAAGATTGGCTAGCGGGAGGGGGGGAGCAGTACTTC
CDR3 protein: CASSQDWLAGGGEQYF

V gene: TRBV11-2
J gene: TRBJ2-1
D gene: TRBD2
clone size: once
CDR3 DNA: TGTGCCAGCAGCTCACCCCGGGGGGGCGGGACCCCTTACAATGAGCAGTTCTTC
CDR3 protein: CASSSPRGGGTPYNEQFF

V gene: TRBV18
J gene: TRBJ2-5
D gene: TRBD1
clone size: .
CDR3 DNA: TGTGCCAGCTCTGACCGGGACAGAAAAGAGACCCAGTACTTC
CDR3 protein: CASSDRDRKETQYF

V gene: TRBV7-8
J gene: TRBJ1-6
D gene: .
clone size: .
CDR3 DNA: TGTGCCAGCAGCCCCAGACACCGCTACAGCTCCTATAATTCACCCCTCCACTTT
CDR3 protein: CASSPRHRYSSYNSPLHF

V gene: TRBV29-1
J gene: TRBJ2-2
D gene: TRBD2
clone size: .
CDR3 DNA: TGCAGCGCCGGAGGGGTAGCGGGAGGGGGGACCGGGGAGCTGTTTTTT
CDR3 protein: CSAGGVAGGGTGELFF

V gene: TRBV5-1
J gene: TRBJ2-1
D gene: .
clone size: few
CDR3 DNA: TGCGCCAGCAGCCCCGGGGGCCGCGGGGGACCCTCCTACAATGAGCAGTTCTTC
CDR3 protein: CASSPGGRGGPSYNEQFF

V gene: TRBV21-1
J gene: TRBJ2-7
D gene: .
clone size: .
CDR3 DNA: TGTGCCAGCAGCAACCCCAGGGTCGTCGGCTACGAGCAGTACTTC
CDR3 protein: CASSNPRVVGYEQYF